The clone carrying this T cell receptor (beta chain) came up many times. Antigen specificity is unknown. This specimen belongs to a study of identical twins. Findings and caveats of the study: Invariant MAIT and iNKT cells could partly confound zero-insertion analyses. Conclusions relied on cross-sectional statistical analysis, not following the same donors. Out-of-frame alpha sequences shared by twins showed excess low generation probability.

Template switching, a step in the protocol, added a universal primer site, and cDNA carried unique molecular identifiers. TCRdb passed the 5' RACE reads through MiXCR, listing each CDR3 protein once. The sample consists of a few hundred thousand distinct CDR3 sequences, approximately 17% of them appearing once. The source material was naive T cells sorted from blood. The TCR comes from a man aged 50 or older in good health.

The CDR3 here is CASKLAGVTDTQYF. The CDR3 DNA sequence: TGTGCCAGCAAACTAGCGGGGGTCACAGATACGCAGTATTTT. V and J are TRBV12-3 or TRBV12-4 and TRBJ2-3, with 11 bases that match TRBD2. CDR3 length: 14 amino acids. The junction had 2 bases not matched to a gene; V was cut back by 7 bases and J by 2 bases.